This note documents a single T cell receptor beta chain sequence. Its recognized antigen is unknown. No base quality information exists; no much larger clone differs at one position. Whole blood was collected in K2EDTA tubes by collaborating institutions according to the institutions' own protocols. For TCRbeta analysis, collaborator samples were shipped as frozen whole blood, as isolated PBMCs, or as DNA extracted from either sample type. The data are from a study of blood T cell repertoires in COVID-19 (dated by TCRdb to 2018 to 2020). At the level of the whole study: The collaborator samples originated in the United States, Italy and Spain and spanned the acute and convalescent phases of COVID-19. Subjects who had been exposed to COVID-19, were actively infected with it, or had recovered from it provided the deeply sampled blood TCRbeta repertoires that made up the dataset. A de-identified subject ID, COVID-19 status, age in years and sex were almost always included in the sample metadata. The samples were drawn from two sources: the first 160 participants of the ongoing ImmuneRACE study, and 1,200 or so subjects contributed by 6 global collaborators. HLA class I and class II types, where available, came from metadata supplied by the sample provider rather than from assay-based typing. The material from the prospective study consisted of cDNA or gDNA derived from T cells, B-cell-depleted T cells, or PBMCs. A freely available public database, intended as a resource for researchers studying the immune response to SARS-CoV-2, is where the repertoires were released. The paper as a whole reports these results and caveats: The quantity of clinical and demographic metadata differed by source and by participant and was supplied without curation.

TCRbeta CDR3 regions were amplified from genomic DNA using the immunoSEQ Assay, a bias-controlled multiplex PCR. Turning to the authors' computational methods: The number of nucleated cells in each sample was estimated from the amplification of reference gene primers within the assay. Sequence reads were collapsed and filtered to measure the absolute abundance of every unique TCRbeta CDR3 rearrangement. Productive Simpson clonality was computed per sample as the square root of Simpson's diversity index over productive rearrangements. Imported from immuneACCESS, the table was reduced by TCRdb to in-frame sequences with V and J called. These copies leave out some clones; in studies compared against another copy, an unresolved V gene accounts for under half, and the cause of the remainder is not known. V, J and clone size reflect that table, while D and trimming were determined from the DNA. The sample records about 200,000 clones, roughly 91% of which are singletons. The ten largest clones capture roughly 6% of the sample.

From a lookup of the germline V gene, CDR1 and CDR2 are SGDLS and YYNGEE. The CDR3 starts with the cysteine, ends with the phenylalanine, and has 13 residues. The retained sequence is limited to the CDR3, 39 bases, with the frame set at the first base. V is reduced by 4 bases and J by 5 bases, leaving a spacing of 9 bases between them. Sequencing used peripheral blood. The receptor was derived from a man between 35 and 55 years old with active or convalescent COVID-19. The chain is encoded by TRBV9 joined to TRBJ2-2; the D gene is not confidently resolved. The nucleotide sequence reads as follows: TGTGCCAGCAGCCCATCAGGTACCGGGGAGCTGTTTTTT. It translates to CASSPSGTGELFF.